This entry is about one T cell receptor beta chain. What it binds is unknown. Sequencing used immunoSEQ multiplex PCR; TCRdb keeps in-frame clones, though not all of them. The sample holds 60,000 to 85,000 clones; around 85% are singletons and the top ten take approximately 0.8%. The sample belongs to a study of a mutant IDH1 vaccine in newly diagnosed glioma. Background on the study: Each patient was administered eight vaccinations, scheduled in weeks 1, 3, 5, 7, 11, 15, 19 and 23.

Time point noted: week 23, last vaccination. In the vaccine, a single dose held 300 ug of the mutant IDH1 20-mer peptide, along with topical imiquimod. Trimming removed 8 bases at V and 4 bases at J, with 16 bases between. The CDR3 consists of 14 residues. The germline V gene encodes CDR1 LNHNV and CDR2 YYDKDF (reference sequence). The TCR sequence derives from a woman aged 45-65 years with glioma. The starting material was PBMCs, obtained from a glioma patient whose treatment included an IDH1 peptide vaccine. The J gene is TRBJ2-3, the V gene TRBV15; the D gene could be TRBD1 or TRBD2 (6 bases each). CDR3 region: CATGPGRGADTQYF. In nucleotides, the CDR3 is TGTGCCACCGGCCCAGGTAGGGGGGCAGATACGCAGTATTTT.